Below, 18 T cell receptor beta chains from the same sample are listed, as sequenced in a study of shared clonotypes between healthy human individuals (dated by TCRdb to about 2020). CD8 naive samples consisted of CD45RO-negative cells that were positively selected for CCR7, yielding a CD45RA+CCR7+ population without TemRA cells. Library creation used the immunoSEQ multiplex PCR assay. The table comes from immuneACCESS by way of TCRdb, which keeps in-frame sequences with V and J called. Part of the clones is missing from these tables; in studies checked, under half for an unresolved V gene and the rest for unknown reasons. The sample has approximately 2,000,000 clones on record, 90% to 95% of them singletons. The top ten clones comprise 1.5% to 2% of the sample. The sample consisted of naive CD8+ T cells from PBMCs. Read against the paper, the sample's cell subset or site label means: CD45RA+CCR7+. The origin of the receptors is a man aged 18 to 35 in good health. Some clones in this sample may be carry-over from other donors' samples.

The chain links TRBV21-1 to TRBJ1-5. TRBV21-1 is deemed a pseudogene. This CDR3 comprises 17 residues. CDR3 bases: TGTGCCAGCAGCAAAGGGGGGGGACGGGAGGCCGATCAGCCCCAGCATTTT. Its translation is CASSKGGGREADQPQHF.

A remark on this clone: Other nucleotide sequences in the sample specify the same CDR3. The J gene is TRBJ2-3, the V gene TRBV7-2; the match to TRBD2 covers 7 bases. Germline V gene sequence: CDR1 SGHTA, CDR2 FQGNSA. V lost 0 bases to trimming and J lost 3 bases; unmatched junction nucleotides: 3. The CDR3 runs to 15 residues. As DNA, the CDR3 is TGTGCCAGCAGCTTAGCGATTAGCGGGACAGATACGCAGTATTTT. Translating gives CASSLAISGTDTQYF.

In DNA, the CDR3 is TGTGCCAGCAGTTTGGGACAGAACAATGAGCAGTTCTTC. This codes for CASSLGQNNEQFF. J is TRBJ2-1 and V is TRBV6-5, with TRBD1 matching 7 bases. The CDR3 is 13 residues long. V gave up 4 bases and J gave up 5 bases; unmatched junction bases: 2. In germline, CDR1 is MNHEY, CDR2 SVGAGI.

The rearrangement joins TRBV5-5 to TRBJ2-7; D may be TRBD1 (5 bases). The germline gives CDR1 SGHKS, CDR2 YYEKEE (reference sequence). The CDR3 loop spans 14 amino acids. V was clipped by 4 bases and J by 3 bases, with 14 bases between them. CDR3 loop: CASSPQGLVYEQYF. The DNA of the CDR3 is TGTGCCAGCAGCCCGCAGGGCCTAGTCTACGAGCAGTACTTC.

The chain uses TRBV27 and TRBJ2-1, with D possibly TRBD2 on 7 matching bases. Germline V lookup: CDR1 MNHEY, CDR2 SMNVEV (reference sequence). This CDR3 is 11 amino acids long. Here the CDR3 reads CASGGPNEQFF. CDR3 sequence (DNA): TGTGCGTCGGGGGGCCCCAATGAGCAGTTCTTC.

The chain couples TRBV19 to TRBJ2-1; no reliable D call. Between the trimmed V and J ends, which lost 5 bases and 8 bases, there was a span of 10 bases. The germline V gene encodes CDR1 LNHDA and CDR2 SQIVND (reference sequence). The CDR3 is 12 amino acids. In nucleotides, the CDR3 is TGTGCCAGTAGTGCCTTCCGGGATGAGCAGTTCTTC. As protein: CASSAFRDEQFF.

This clone was seen a few times. The chain has TRBV19 and TRBJ1-1; no firm D call. Trimming left V 0 bases short and J 10 bases short, with 12 bases between. The CDR3 length is 13 residues. Germline CDR1 is LNHDA and CDR2 is SQIVND (reference sequence). In DNA, the CDR3 is TGTGCCAGTAGTATAGATCCGGCGTGGAGAGCTTTCTTT. Its translation is CASSIDPAWRAFF.

The count of this clone is one. V and J are TRBV27 and TRBJ2-1, with a weak D call TRBD1 (7 bases). CDR1 and CDR2 from the germline V gene are MNHEY and SMNVEV (reference sequence). V shed 5 bases and J shed 8 bases, with 16 bases lying between them. CDR3 length: 14 amino acids. CDR3 DNA: TGTGCCAGCAGTCCGCGGGACAGTTACCATGAGCAGTTCTTC. It specifies CASSPRDSYHEQFF.

This rearrangement joins TRBV9 to TRBJ1-2; a possible D gene is TRBD1 (6 bases). The germline gives CDR1 SGDLS, CDR2 YYNGEE. The CDR3 contains 15 residues. V was pared by 4 bases and J by 4 bases, with 17 bases between. The CDR3 DNA sequence: TGTGCCAGCAGCCCAGCCGGGGACAATCCCTATGGCTACACCTTC. Encoded protein: CASSPAGDNPYGYTF.

This chain uses TRBV9 with TRBJ1-2; TRBD1 might be the D (6 bases). The CDR3 runs 14 residues. The V gene's germline CDR1 is SGDLS and CDR2 YYNGEE. V lost 3 bases, J lost 4 bases, and 13 bases lay in between. CDR3 amino acids: CASSAKGVSYGYTF. CDR3 DNA: TGTGCCAGCAGCGCCAAGGGGGTTAGCTATGGCTACACCTTC.

The chain employs TRBV28 and TRBJ2-1, with TRBD1 identical over 7 bases. J was trimmed by 4 bases and V by 6 bases; bases with no gene match: 12. Germline V gene sequence: CDR1 MDHEN, CDR2 SYDVKM. There are 16 residues in the CDR3. The CDR3: CASSSTRGSGYNEQFF. CDR3 DNA sequence: TGTGCCAGCAGCTCCACCAGGGGGTCAGGGTACAATGAGCAGTTCTTC.

V is TRBV11-2 and J is TRBJ2-7; D call uncertain. Germline lookup yields CDR1 SGHAT and CDR2 FQNNGV. V gave up 2 bases and J gave up 0 bases, with 11 bases separating them. This CDR3 spans 15 amino acids. Written as DNA, the CDR3 is TGTGCCAGCAGCTTATTCCAGGTGAGCTCCTACGAGCAGTACTTC. Protein sequence: CASSLFQVSSYEQYF.

This chain joins TRBV6-5 and TRBJ2-5; D tentatively fits TRBD1 or TRBD2 (5 bases each). V was pared by 5 bases and J by 5 bases, with 18 bases between. The CDR3 totals 15 residues. CDR1 is MNHEY and CDR2 is SVGAGI in the germline V gene. The CDR3 loop reads CASSQRLTGRETQYF. The CDR3 bases are TGTGCCAGCAGTCAAAGGCTCACGGGGCGGGAGACCCAGTACTTC.

The chain combines TRBV11-1 with TRBJ1-4; D gene ambiguous. From germline, CDR1 is SGHAT and CDR2 FQDESV (reference sequence). Trimming left V 5 bases short and J 0 bases short, with 10 bases between. CDR3 length equals 15 residues. This CDR3 reads CASSPDVATNEKLFF. CDR3 nucleotide sequence: TGTGCCAGCAGCCCAGACGTTGCAACTAATGAAAAACTGTTTTTT.

This chain links TRBV28 with TRBJ2-7; the match to TRBD2 covers 7 bases. Germline CDR1 reads MDHEN; CDR2 reads SYDVKM. V shed 3 bases, J shed 3 bases, and the junction held 5 bases outside the gene matches. The length of the CDR3 is 14 residues. CDR3 protein: CASSFSGGLYEQYF. DNA for the CDR3: TGTGCCAGCAGTTTTTCGGGGGGACTCTACGAGCAGTACTTC. The entire variable domain, with the rest obtained from reference TRBV28 and TRBJ2-7, is as follows: DVKVTQSSRYLVKRTGEKVFLECVQDMDHENMFWYRQDPGLGLRLIYFSYDVKMKEKGDIPEGYSVSREKKERFSLILESASTNQTSMYLCASSFSGGLYEQYFGPGTRLTVT.

The chain joins TRBV29-1 to TRBJ2-4; D unclear. V lost 5 bases to trimming and J lost 0 bases, with 14 bases between them. The CDR3 spans 15 residues. CDR1 and CDR2 from the germline V gene are SQVTM and ANQGSEA. DNA for the CDR3: TGCAGCGTTCATACACTAATGGGAGCCAAAAACATTCAGTACTTC. Translating it yields CSVHTLMGAKNIQYF. Filled out from reference TRBV29-1 and TRBJ2-4, the complete variable domain reads SAVISQKPSRDICQRGTSLTIQCQVDSQVTMMFWYRQQPGQSLTLIATANQGSEATYESGFVIDKFPISRPNLTFSTLTVSNMSPEDSSIYLCSVHTLMGAKNIQYFGAGTRLSVL.

This chain links TRBV28 with TRBJ2-1; D not resolved. The ends were cut back, 2 bases at V and 3 bases at J, with 11 bases in the middle. The CDR3 has 15 residues. Germline-derived CDR1 and CDR2 are MDHEN and SYDVKM. CDR3 residues: CASSLMAINYNEQFF. The CDR3 coding sequence is TGTGCCAGCAGTTTAATGGCGATAAACTACAATGAGCAGTTCTTC.

The chain combines TRBV7-2 with TRBJ1-1, with 7 bases that match TRBD1. This CDR3 has 16 residues. The V and J ends lost 1 base and 7 bases, in that order; junction bases with no gene match: 12. Germline-derived CDR1 and CDR2 are SGHTA and FQGNSA. CDR3 region: CASSLGYRGPAFEAFF. In DNA, the CDR3 is TGTGCCAGCAGCTTAGGCTACAGGGGCCCGGCCTTTGAAGCTTTCTTT.